Detailed here is one T cell receptor (beta chain). These data originate in a study of cytomegalovirus exposure and HLA in healthy donors. The study ran its PCR with 60 Vbeta and 13 Jbeta primers. Sequencing used immunoSEQ multiplex PCR; TCRdb keeps in-frame clones, though not all of them. The sample consists of 130,000 to 150,000 clones, about 80% of them appearing once. Deletions cut 7 bases from V and 5 bases from J, with 14 bases between. The CDR3 sequence is 13 residues long. From germline, CDR1 is MNHEY and CDR2 SMNVEV (reference sequence). This rearrangement joins TRBV27 to TRBJ1-1; a possible D gene is TRBD1 (6 bases). This TCR derives from a male donor in good health and CMV-seronegative. Sequenced material: PBMCs. The CDR3 DNA reads TGTGCCAGCAAACAGGGAGGGGAGACTGAAGCTTTCTTT. This encodes CASKQGGETEAFF.